What follows are 30 T cell receptor beta chains derived from one specimen sequenced in a study of cytomegalovirus exposure and HLA in healthy donors (dated by TCRdb to about 2017). Library preparation used the immunoSEQ multiplex PCR assay. A mixture of 60 forward primers for TCR Vbeta segments and 13 reverse primers for TCR Jbeta segments was used in the multiplex PCR. Imported from immuneACCESS, the table was reduced by TCRdb to in-frame sequences with V and J called. These copies leave out some clones; in studies compared against another copy, an unresolved V gene accounts for under half, and the cause of the remainder is not known. This sample gives some 150,000 clones in total; roughly 80% of them show up just once. Approximately 3.7% of the sample rests with the top ten. The source material was PBMCs. These receptor sequences come from a young man in good health and CMV-seropositive.

The chain joins TRBV28 to TRBJ1-6; 9 bases fit TRBD1. In germline, CDR1 is MDHEN, CDR2 SYDVKM. Trimming removed 7 bases from V and 5 bases from J; junction bases left unmatched: 9. The CDR3 runs 16 residues. This chain's CDR3 is CASIRDRVLDNSPLHF. CDR3 in DNA: TGTGCCAGCATCCGGGACAGGGTACTCGATAATTCACCCCTCCACTTT.

The rearrangement links TRBV12-5 to TRBJ1-5, with D perhaps matching TRBD1 (6 bases). The CDR3 totals 16 residues. V shed 7 bases and J shed 1 base, with 17 bases lying between them. Germline assignment: CDR1 LGHNT and CDR2 FRNRAP. In DNA form, the CDR3 reads TGTGCTAGTGTCTCCCTGGGGGCGATAAGCAATCAGCCCCAGCATTTT. Translation gives CASVSLGAISNQPQHF.

The rearrangement uses TRBV30 and TRBJ2-2; D gene ambiguous. V lost 0 bases and J 6 bases, leaving 5 bases between the germline ends. Looked up from germline, CDR1 is GTSNPN and CDR2 is SVGIG (reference sequence). This CDR3 comprises 12 residues. The CDR3 region has the DNA TGTGCCTGGAGTGTTCGTCCCGGGGAGCTGTTTTTT. It specifies CAWSVRPGELFF.

This chain joins TRBV9 and TRBJ2-3; D possibly corresponds to TRBD1 (7 bases). The length of the CDR3 is 16 residues. Germline CDR1 reads SGDLS; CDR2 reads YYNGEE. V gave up 0 bases and J gave up 2 bases, with 13 bases separating them. The CDR3 nucleotides read TGTGCCAGCAGCGTAGAACCAGGGGGGTACACAGATACGCAGTATTTT. Its translation: CASSVEPGGYTDTQYF.

The chain carries TRBV18 and TRBJ2-7; 9 nucleotides match TRBD1. Germline CDR1 KGHSH, CDR2 LQKENI. The CDR3 runs 15 residues. Losses at the gene ends were 4 bases for V and 3 bases for J; bases not matched to a gene: 7. The CDR3 sequence: CASSQGQGGSYEQYF. The DNA for the CDR3 is TGTGCCAGCTCACAGGGACAGGGAGGGAGCTACGAGCAGTACTTC.

J is TRBJ2-7 and V is TRBV6-1, with 11 bases identical to TRBD1. V shed 2 bases, J shed 3 bases, and the junction held 3 bases outside the gene matches. The CDR3 has 15 residues. CDR1 and CDR2 from the germline V gene are MNHNS and SASEGT. CDR3 amino acids: CASSEFGTGGYEQYF. The CDR3 nucleotides read TGTGCCAGCAGTGAATTCGGGACAGGGGGCTACGAGCAGTACTTC.

The chain has TRBV7-9 and TRBJ2-3, with a tentative D call TRBD1 (6 bases). CDR1 and CDR2 from the germline V gene are SEHNR and FQNEAQ (reference sequence). V was shortened by 1 base and J by 4 bases, with 9 bases between the two germline ends. The CDR3 has 14 amino acids. The CDR3 DNA sequence: TGTGCCAGCAGCTTAGGGGCAGGGGCAGATACGCAGTATTTT. This gives the protein CASSLGAGADTQYF.

The chain recombines TRBV6-6 with TRBJ1-6; the D gene is possibly TRBD1 (5 bases). The length of the CDR3 is 14 residues. Germline loops: CDR1 MNHNY, CDR2 SVGAGI (reference sequence). The ends were cut back, 2 bases at V and 7 bases at J, with 9 bases in the middle. CDR3 coding DNA: TGTGCCAGCAGTTACGACAGATTAAATTCACCCCTCCACTTT. It yields the protein CASSYDRLNSPLHF.

To note about this clone: At one end, the junction sequence differs from germline, possibly due to a read error. The rearrangement joins TRBV30 to TRBJ2-1; no definite D call. Germline CDR1 and CDR2: GTSNPN and SVGIG (reference sequence). CDR3 length equals 12 residues. The CDR3 nucleotides read TGTGCCCGGAGTCGAGGCTACAATGAGCAGTTCTTC. Its protein is CARSRGYNEQFF.

V usage is TRBV6-5 and J usage is TRBJ1-2; D is uncertain. Trimming pared 2 bases from V and 4 bases from J, leaving 5 bases between. CDR1 and CDR2 from the germline V gene are MNHEY and SVGAGI. This CDR3 comprises 12 residues. DNA of the CDR3: TGTGCCAGCAGTTACCTGAGCTATGGCTACACCTTC. This codes for CASSYLSYGYTF.

The rearrangement uses TRBV6-4 and TRBJ1-2; D gene uncertain. Trimming removed 3 bases from V and 7 bases from J, with 15 bases in between. Germline V lookup: CDR1 MRHNA, CDR2 SNTAGT. This CDR3 spans 14 amino acids. CDR3 DNA: TGTGCCAGCAGTGAAGGCCTACTAACTGGTGGCTACACCTTC. Translating gives CASSEGLLTGGYTF.

This clone was counted between two and nine times. The chain carries TRBV4-3 and TRBJ2-7, with D tentatively TRBD1 (6 bases). CDR3 length: 15 residues. V lost 0 bases and J 2 bases, leaving 11 bases between the germline ends. Germline V CDR1 and CDR2: LGHNA, YSLEER. The CDR3 nucleotides are TGCGCCAGCAGCCAAGAGGGGACATATACCTACGAGCAGTACTTC. Protein product: CASSQEGTYTYEQYF.

This clone was picked up a small number of times. This chain links TRBV6-6 with TRBJ1-5, with D possibly being TRBD1 (5 bases). Trimming pared 7 bases from V and 1 base from J, leaving 14 bases between. Germline-derived CDR1 and CDR2 are MNHNY and SVGAGI (reference sequence). The CDR3 is 15 residues long. The CDR3 protein is CASTPGVGSNQPQHF. CDR3 nucleotides: TGTGCCAGCACCCCGGGGGTAGGAAGCAATCAGCCCCAGCATTTT.

The chain recombines TRBV28 with TRBJ2-5; TRBD2 matches at 12 bases. The germline CDR1 and CDR2 sequences are MDHEN and SYDVKM. This CDR3 is built from 16 residues. Trimming took 4 bases from V and 4 from J; bases not matched to a gene: 7. Here the CDR3 DNA reads TGTGCCAGCAGTTCGTCTAGCGGGGGGGCCCCAGAGACCCAGTACTTC. Translating it yields CASSSSSGGAPETQYF.

This clone was detected once. The chain combines TRBV30 with TRBJ2-5; D may be TRBD2 (6 bases). The CDR3 runs 14 residues. CDR1 is GTSNPN and CDR2 is SVGIG in the germline V gene (reference sequence). The V and J ends lost 0 bases and 5 bases respectively, with 13 bases between them. The CDR3 reads CAWSVGAGLETQYF. Here the CDR3 DNA reads TGTGCCTGGAGTGTAGGCGCGGGGCTTGAGACCCAGTACTTC.

This chain uses TRBV5-6 with TRBJ2-7, with D possibly being TRBD1 (5 bases). The CDR3 is made up of 15 amino acids. CDR1 and CDR2 (germline): SGHDT, YYEEEE. Trimming cost V 0 bases and J 5 bases, with 15 bases left between them. The CDR3 protein is CASSLARRMDNEQYF. For the CDR3, the DNA is TGTGCCAGCAGCTTGGCCCGCAGGATGGACAACGAGCAGTACTTC.

The gene calls are TRBV2 and TRBJ2-1; D unclear. This CDR3 is 13 amino acids long. V lost 0 bases to trimming and J lost 4 bases, with 4 bases between them. CDR1 and CDR2 (germline): SNHLY, FYNNEI. This CDR3 is CASSEAQYNEQFF. In DNA, the CDR3 is TGTGCCAGCAGTGAAGCCCAATACAATGAGCAGTTCTTC.

J is TRBJ2-7 and V is TRBV27; perhaps TRBD1 as D (5 bases). The V end was cut by 3 bases, the J end by 3 bases, with 12 bases between. CDR3 length: 14 amino acids. Germline V gives CDR1 MNHEY, CDR2 SMNVEV (reference sequence). The CDR3 DNA reads as TGTGCCAGCAGTTTCAGGGAAACGGGCTACGAGCAGTACTTC. Amino acids: CASSFRETGYEQYF.

The chain joins TRBV5-1 to TRBJ1-4; a possible D gene is TRBD1 (6 bases). Trimming took off 3 bases at V and 6 bases at J, with 15 bases between the two ends. The germline V gene encodes CDR1 SGHRS and CDR2 YFSETQ. The CDR3 covers 15 residues. This chain's CDR3 is CASSSTGGRDEKLFF. The CDR3 DNA reads as TGCGCCAGCAGCTCCACGGGGGGCAGGGATGAAAAACTGTTTTTT.

The chain couples TRBV28 to TRBJ2-7; 7 positions match TRBD2. The CDR3 consists of 13 residues. Germline V gives CDR1 MDHEN, CDR2 SYDVKM. V lost 6 bases, J lost 3 bases, and 5 bases stayed unmatched. This CDR3 is CASRGAGDYEQYF. The CDR3 DNA reads as TGTGCCAGCAGGGGTGCGGGGGACTACGAGCAGTACTTC. Full variable domain (remainder filled in from reference TRBV28 and TRBJ2-7): DVKVTQSSRYLVKRTGEKVFLECVQDMDHENMFWYRQDPGLGLRLIYFSYDVKMKEKGDIPEGYSVSREKKERFSLILESASTNQTSMYLCASRGAGDYEQYFGPGTRLTVT.

The chain combines TRBV30 with TRBJ1-2; D unresolved. Trimming removed 4 bases at V and 1 base at J, with 13 bases between. The CDR3 is 14 residues long. CDR1 is GTSNPN and CDR2 is SVGIG in the germline V gene (reference sequence). DNA for the CDR3: TGTGCCTGGAAGGCCGGGTCGTTTAACTATGGCTACACCTTC. Translating it yields CAWKAGSFNYGYTF.

V and J are TRBV5-1 and TRBJ2-3; a possible D gene is TRBD2 (7 bases). The V gene lost 1 base and the J gene lost 2 bases, with 11 bases spanning the gap. There are 15 residues in the CDR3. Germline lookup yields CDR1 SGHRS and CDR2 YFSETQ. The CDR3 loop is CASSLWGGHTDTQYF. CDR3 in DNA: TGCGCCAGCAGCTTGTGGGGGGGGCACACAGATACGCAGTATTTT.

The genes are TRBV6-5 and TRBJ2-2; unclear D gene. Trimming took 5 bases from V and 6 from J, leaving 13 bases between them. The CDR3 loop spans 14 amino acids. The germline V gene encodes CDR1 MNHEY and CDR2 SVGAGI. Here the CDR3 reads CASSPRWPSGELFF. The CDR3 bases are TGTGCCAGCAGTCCTCGTTGGCCGTCCGGGGAGCTGTTTTTT.

The chain couples TRBV5-1 to TRBJ2-4; TRBD1 aligns across 10 bases. The V gene's germline CDR1 is SGHRS and CDR2 YFSETQ. The CDR3 has 13 residues. Losses at the gene ends were 3 bases for V and 7 bases for J; bases not matched to a gene: 1. CDR3 residues: CASSSGQGNIQYF. The CDR3 nucleotides are TGCGCCAGCAGCTCGGGACAGGGGAACATTCAGTACTTC.

The V call is TRBV27, the J call TRBJ2-2, with 8 positions matching TRBD1. The CDR3 contains 14 residues. J gave up 5 bases and V 8 bases, and 7 bases lay outside the gene matches. The germline CDR1 and CDR2 sequences are MNHEY and SMNVEV (reference sequence). The CDR3 is CASADREATGELFF. The CDR3 DNA is TGTGCCAGCGCGGACAGGGAAGCGACCGGGGAGCTGTTTTTT.

The chain carries TRBV5-1 and TRBJ2-7; no definite D call. The CDR3 contains 14 residues. The germline V and J ends were trimmed by 4 bases and 6 bases, with 17 bases remaining between them. Germline loops: CDR1 SGHRS, CDR2 YFSETQ. The CDR3 is CASSLIYEEAEQYF. The CDR3 DNA reads as TGCGCCAGCAGCCTCATTTACGAAGAGGCCGAGCAGTACTTC.

The gene calls are TRBV5-1 and TRBJ2-1; D is uncertain. V was clipped by 0 bases and J by 9 bases, with 10 bases between them. The germline V gene has CDR1 SGHRS and CDR2 YFSETQ. This CDR3 comprises 13 residues. The CDR3 coding sequence is TGCGCCAGCAGCTTGGCTGTCACAAGTGAGCAGTTCTTC. Translation: CASSLAVTSEQFF. Based on the CDR3 plus reference TRBV5-1 and TRBJ2-1, the full variable domain is KAGVTQTPRYLIKTRGQQVTLSCSPISGHRSVSWYQQTPGQGLQFLFEYFSETQRNKGNFPGRFSGRQFSNSRSEMNVSTLELGDSALYLCASSLAVTSEQFFGPGTRLTVL.

This chain's CDR3 is CASSRGTGDDYEQYF. As DNA, the CDR3 is TGCGCCAGCAGCCGGGGGACAGGGGATGACTACGAGCAGTACTTC. The gene calls are TRBV5-1 and TRBJ2-7; TRBD1 aligns across 10 bases. The CDR3 consists of 15 residues. Germline V CDR1 and CDR2: SGHRS, YFSETQ. Germline trimming cut 4 bases from V and 3 bases from J; bases unmatched to any gene: 7. Full variable domain (remainder filled in from reference TRBV5-1 and TRBJ2-7): KAGVTQTPRYLIKTRGQQVTLSCSPISGHRSVSWYQQTPGQGLQFLFEYFSETQRNKGNFPGRFSGRQFSNSRSEMNVSTLELGDSALYLCASSRGTGDDYEQYFGPGTRLTVT.

This clone was observed a few times. This rearrangement joins TRBV5-1 to TRBJ1-1, with TRBD1 identical over 7 bases. The V segment lost 0 bases and the J segment 1 base; nucleotides outside the gene matches: 0. The CDR3 consists of 14 residues. From germline, CDR1 is SGHRS and CDR2 YFSETQ. The CDR3 nucleotides read TGCGCCAGCAGCTTGGACAGGGGGAACACTGAAGCTTTCTTT. Protein sequence: CASSLDRGNTEAFF. Drawing the rest from reference TRBV5-1 and TRBJ1-1, the complete variable domain is KAGVTQTPRYLIKTRGQQVTLSCSPISGHRSVSWYQQTPGQGLQFLFEYFSETQRNKGNFPGRFSGRQFSNSRSEMNVSTLELGDSALYLCASSLDRGNTEAFFGQGTRLTVV.

The chain recombines TRBV6-1 with TRBJ2-7; TRBD2 agrees at 7 bases. V shed 0 bases, J shed 1 base, and the junction held 9 bases outside the gene matches. Germline CDR1 is MNHNS and CDR2 is SASEGT. The CDR3 is 17 amino acids. The CDR3 DNA is TGTGCCAGCAGTGAAGCAGTAGAGTCTAGCGGATCCTACGAGCAGTACTTC. Translated: CASSEAVESSGSYEQYF.